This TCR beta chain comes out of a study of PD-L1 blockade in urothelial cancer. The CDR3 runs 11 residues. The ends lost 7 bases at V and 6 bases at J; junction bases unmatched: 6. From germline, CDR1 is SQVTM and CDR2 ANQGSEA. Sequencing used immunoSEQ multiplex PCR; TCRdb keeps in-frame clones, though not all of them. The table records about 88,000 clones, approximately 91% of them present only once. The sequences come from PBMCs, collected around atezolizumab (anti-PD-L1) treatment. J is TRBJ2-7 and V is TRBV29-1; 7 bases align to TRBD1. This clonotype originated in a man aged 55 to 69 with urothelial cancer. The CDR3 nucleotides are TGCAGCGGCTGGACAGGCCGCGAGCAGTACTTC. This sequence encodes CSGWTGREQYF.